This TCR beta chain was retrieved from a study of shared clonotypes between healthy human individuals. Study background: Sampling drew on donors who were a couple of women and three men aged 18 to 49.

Per the germline V gene, CDR1 is MDHEN and CDR2 is SYDVKM. V shed 8 bases and J shed 0 bases, with 13 bases lying between them. The CDR3 covers 14 residues. Unsorted PBMC replicate PCRs drew on around 300 ng DNA, representing tens of thousands of T cell genomes. Clones were read by immunoSEQ multiplex PCR, and TCRdb kept only the in-frame ones, dropping some. This sample has fewer than 550,000 clones, with 60% to 80% found just once. The genes are TRBV28 and TRBJ1-2; D is unclear. Sequencing was carried out using PBMCs. The sequence was obtained from a woman between 40 and 55 years old in good health. Some clones in this sample may be carry-over from other donors' samples. This CDR3 reads CASGGGQPNYGYTF. CDR3 in DNA: TGTGCCAGCGGCGGCGGGCAGCCTAACTATGGCTACACCTTC.